This is a list of T cell receptor beta chains from one sample in a study of T-cell memory formation after mild COVID-19. Using its own MiXCR run on the 5' RACE reads, TCRdb lists one record per CDR3 protein. This sample has some 450,000 distinct CDR3 sequences, with more than 15% found just once. Sequencing was done on a sample of PBMCs or a T cell subset sorted from them (not recorded which). These receptors were taken from a man aged 18 to 29 who had mild COVID-19 (a few samples of this study predate the infection). Cell type and time point are not known. Each CDR3 is given with its conserved first and last residue. Each record gives: V gene, clone size, D gene, J gene, CDR3 protein, CDR3 DNA. D genes are given only for firm matches. Size is stated for part of the rows, as once, few or many counts, or as a class when the clone is expanded.

v_gene: TRBV5-1; abundance: NA; d_gene: NA; j_gene: TRBJ2-7; CDR3aa: CASSLAPLAYEQYF; CDR3nt: TGCGCCAGCAGCTTGGCCCCACTAGCCTACGAGCAGTACTTC
v_gene: TRBV27; abundance: NA; d_gene: NA; j_gene: TRBJ1-4; CDR3aa: CASSFVGANEKLFF; CDR3nt: TGTGCCAGCAGTTTCGTGGGGGCTAATGAAAAACTGTTTTTT
v_gene: TRBV6-1; abundance: few; d_gene: NA; j_gene: TRBJ2-3; CDR3aa: CASSEVVLVDTQYF; CDR3nt: TGTGCCAGCAGTGAAGTAGTTTTGGTGGATACGCAGTATTTT
v_gene: TRBV5-1; abundance: few; d_gene: NA; j_gene: TRBJ2-1; CDR3aa: CASSLLEYNEQFF; CDR3nt: TGCGCCAGCAGCTTGTTGGAATACAATGAGCAGTTCTTC
v_gene: TRBV6-6; abundance: once; d_gene: NA; j_gene: TRBJ2-1; CDR3aa: CASSYGPNEQFF; CDR3nt: TGTGCCAGCAGTTACGGTCCTAATGAGCAGTTCTTC
v_gene: TRBV6-1; abundance: NA; d_gene: TRBD1; j_gene: TRBJ2-3; CDR3aa: CASSEGTGGADTQYF; CDR3nt: TGTGCCAGCAGTGAAGGGACAGGGGGCGCAGATACGCAGTATTTT
v_gene: TRBV5-1; abundance: NA; d_gene: TRBD2; j_gene: TRBJ2-5; CDR3aa: CASRSGLAVEAQYF; CDR3nt: TGCGCCAGCAGGAGTGGACTAGCGGTGGAGGCCCAGTACTTC
v_gene: TRBV6-1; abundance: few; d_gene: NA; j_gene: TRBJ2-1; CDR3aa: CASRPRWGSYNEQFF; CDR3nt: TGTGCCAGCAGACCCCGATGGGGGTCCTACAATGAGCAGTTCTTC
v_gene: TRBV20-1; abundance: NA; d_gene: TRBD1; j_gene: TRBJ1-2; CDR3aa: CSAIPGTGARNYGYTF; CDR3nt: TGCAGTGCTATCCCCGGGACAGGGGCGCGCAACTATGGCTACACCTTC
v_gene: TRBV27; abundance: NA; d_gene: NA; j_gene: TRBJ2-3; CDR3aa: CASSLGVSSVRDTQYF; CDR3nt: TGTGCCAGCAGTTTAGGCGTGTCTAGCGTGAGAGATACGCAGTATTTT
v_gene: TRBV5-4; abundance: NA; d_gene: TRBD1; j_gene: TRBJ1-1; CDR3aa: CASSWGQGANTEAFF; CDR3nt: TGTGCCAGCAGCTGGGGACAGGGGGCAAACACTGAAGCTTTCTTT
v_gene: TRBV4-3; abundance: NA; d_gene: TRBD1; j_gene: TRBJ1-1; CDR3aa: CASSQDRGWTEAFF; CDR3nt: TGCGCCAGCAGCCAGGACAGGGGTTGGACTGAAGCTTTCTTT
v_gene: TRBV25-1; abundance: few; d_gene: NA; j_gene: TRBJ1-1; CDR3aa: CASSEWANTEAFF; CDR3nt: TGTGCCAGCAGTGAATGGGCGAACACTGAAGCTTTCTTT
v_gene: TRBV6-6; abundance: NA; d_gene: NA; j_gene: TRBJ1-2; CDR3aa: CASLRQAEGYTF; CDR3nt: TGTGCCAGCCTCAGACAGGCTGAGGGCTACACCTTC
v_gene: TRBV12-3/TRBV12-4; abundance: few; d_gene: NA; j_gene: TRBJ2-3; CDR3aa: CASSPRQAGDTQYF; CDR3nt: TGTGCCAGCAGTCCTAGACAGGCCGGAGATACGCAGTATTTT
v_gene: TRBV20-1; abundance: NA; d_gene: NA; j_gene: TRBJ2-7; CDR3aa: CSARDEVGGPRDEQYF; CDR3nt: TGCAGTGCTAGAGATGAGGTTGGGGGGCCCAGGGACGAGCAGTACTTC
v_gene: TRBV5-1; abundance: NA; d_gene: NA; j_gene: TRBJ2-5; CDR3aa: CASSERWQETQYF; CDR3nt: TGCGCCAGCAGTGAGCGGTGGCAAGAGACCCAGTACTTC
v_gene: TRBV12-3/TRBV12-4; abundance: NA; d_gene: NA; j_gene: TRBJ2-5; CDR3aa: CASSLAHGAGQETQYF; CDR3nt: TGTGCCAGCAGTTTAGCCCACGGGGCAGGCCAAGAGACCCAGTACTTC
v_gene: TRBV20-1; abundance: NA; d_gene: NA; j_gene: TRBJ1-4; CDR3aa: CSARDRVGNEKLFF; CDR3nt: TGCAGTGCTAGAGATCGGGTCGGGAATGAAAAACTGTTTTTT
v_gene: TRBV28; abundance: NA; d_gene: NA; j_gene: TRBJ1-2; CDR3aa: CASSSGGEGDGYTF; CDR3nt: TGTGCCTCTTCATCGGGGGGCGAAGGAGACGGCTACACCTTC